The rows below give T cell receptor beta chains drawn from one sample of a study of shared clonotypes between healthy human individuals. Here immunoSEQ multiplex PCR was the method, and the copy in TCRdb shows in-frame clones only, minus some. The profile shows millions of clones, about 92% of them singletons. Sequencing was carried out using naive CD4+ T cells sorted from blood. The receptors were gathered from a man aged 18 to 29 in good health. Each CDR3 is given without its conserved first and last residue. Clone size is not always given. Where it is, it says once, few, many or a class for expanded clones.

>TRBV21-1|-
ASSTLAGTGELF
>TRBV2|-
ASSGQGMAEAF
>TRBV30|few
AWSITGLRTEAF
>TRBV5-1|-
ASTSGGPNEKLF
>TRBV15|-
ATSRDLAGSGDEQY
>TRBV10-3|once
AISLGLVADYGYT
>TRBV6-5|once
ASSPGRATEAF
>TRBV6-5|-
ASSSRTQTTYEQY
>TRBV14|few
ASSRDRNTEAF
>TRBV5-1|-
ASSLGTGLDKNIQY
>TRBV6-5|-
ASSLTRDTEAF
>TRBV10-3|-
AIGSQGLGNHEQY
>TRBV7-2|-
ASSLSSGTGSYEQY
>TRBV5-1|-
ASSLGVTDTEAF
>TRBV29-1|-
SVEYGNEKLF
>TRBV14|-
ASSQDSVWGQTSGANVLT
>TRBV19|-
ASSMGGGIGSNQPQH
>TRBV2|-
ASSGYRRNYEQY
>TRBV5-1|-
ASSLRNSNTEAF
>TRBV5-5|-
ASSFWLGRVGDEQY
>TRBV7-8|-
ASSPAGGPGNTIY
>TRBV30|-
AWAGQHNSPLH
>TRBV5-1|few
ASSGGTLNTEAF
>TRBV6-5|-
ASRSGGLPTDTQY
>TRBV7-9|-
ASSLERESYEQY
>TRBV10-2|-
ATSPWRPENTGELF
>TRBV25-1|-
ASISSGNTIY
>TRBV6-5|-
ASRVGTGGGYEQY
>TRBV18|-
ASRTSGGFADTQY
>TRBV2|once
ASSERGGNEKLF
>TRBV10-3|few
AISESGQLNTEAF
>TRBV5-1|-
ASSLGGDLTYNEQF
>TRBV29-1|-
SVGALTASSYNEQF
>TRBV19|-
ASAGGYTEAF
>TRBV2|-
ASSRDARIPTEEQF
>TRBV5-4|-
ASSLDGQLSSTDTQY